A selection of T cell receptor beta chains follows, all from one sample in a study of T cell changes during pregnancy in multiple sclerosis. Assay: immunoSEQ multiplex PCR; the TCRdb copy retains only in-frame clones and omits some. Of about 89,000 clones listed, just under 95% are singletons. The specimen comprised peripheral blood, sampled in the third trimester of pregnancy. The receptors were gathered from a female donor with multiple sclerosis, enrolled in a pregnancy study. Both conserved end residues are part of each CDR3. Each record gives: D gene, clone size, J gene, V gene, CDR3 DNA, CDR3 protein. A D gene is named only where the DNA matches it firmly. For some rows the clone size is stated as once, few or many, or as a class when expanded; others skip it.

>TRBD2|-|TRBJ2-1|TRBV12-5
TGTGCTAGTGGTTCGATACAAAGCGGGAGGTCCTACAATGAGCAGTTCTTC
CASGSIQSGRSYNEQFF
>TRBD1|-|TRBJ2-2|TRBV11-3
TGTGCCAGCAGCTCCCGGGACAGGGGTCCCGGGGAGCTGTTTTTT
CASSSRDRGPGELFF
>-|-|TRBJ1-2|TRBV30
TGTGCCTGGAGGATTCTTGGAAAGCGCTATGGCTACACCTTC
CAWRILGKRYGYTF
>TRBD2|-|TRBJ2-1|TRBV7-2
TGTGCCAGCAGCTTAGGACTCGGGAGGGCAGGTGAGCAGTTCTTC
CASSLGLGRAGEQFF
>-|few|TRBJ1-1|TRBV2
TGTGCCAGCAGACAGGGAGAGGACACTGAAGCTTTCTTT
CASRQGEDTEAFF
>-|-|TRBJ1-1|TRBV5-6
TGTGCCAGCAGCTTGGTTCTGCGGAACACTGAAGCTTTCTTT
CASSLVLRNTEAFF
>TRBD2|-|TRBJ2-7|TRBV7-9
TGTGCCAGCAGCTTAGGGACTAGCGGCCTCTCCTACGAGCAGTACTTC
CASSLGTSGLSYEQYF
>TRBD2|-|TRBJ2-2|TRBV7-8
TGTGCCAGCAGCTTAGCAGCGGGGGCCGGGGAGCTGTTTTTT
CASSLAAGAGELFF
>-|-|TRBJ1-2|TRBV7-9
TGTGCCAGCAGCTTAGGGGACACGATCTTTAACTATGGCTACACCTTC
CASSLGDTIFNYGYTF
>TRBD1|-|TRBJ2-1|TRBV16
TGTGCCAGCAGCCAATTGGGACAGGGGCTGGTTGAGCAGTTCTTC
CASSQLGQGLVEQFF
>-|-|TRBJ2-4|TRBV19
TGTGCCAGTAGTACGGGGGATTTAGCCAAAAACATTCAGTACTTC
CASSTGDLAKNIQYF
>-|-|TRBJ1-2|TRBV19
TGTGCCAGTAGTATAGTCGGACAAGGCTACACCTTC
CASSIVGQGYTF